These T cell receptor beta chains were read from a single sample in a study of cytomegalovirus exposure and HLA in healthy donors. Profiling relied on immunoSEQ multiplex PCR, and the TCRdb table lists in-frame clones only, not all of them. Found here are 150,000 or so clones, 86% of them singletons; the top ten hold 2% to 2.5%. Sequencing used PBMCs. These receptor sequences come from a human donor in good health. Each CDR3 is given without its conserved first and last residue. The order of the fields is V gene, J gene, CDR3 protein.

TRBV6-6,TRBJ2-3,ASSYMGGLTDTQY
TRBV7-3,TRBJ2-3,ASSLEGGWTDTQY
TRBV12-5,TRBJ2-1,ASGFSGTSTSGSYNEQF
TRBV2,TRBJ2-5,ASRRGRRGTETQY
TRBV7-3,TRBJ1-1,ASSLNPVERTEAF
TRBV15,TRBJ1-3,ATQGFSLSGNTIY
TRBV9,TRBJ2-1,ASSVATGLAEGSYNEQF
TRBV14,TRBJ2-5,ASSQDLGSVGKTQY
TRBV28,TRBJ2-7,ASSAGLYEQY
TRBV28,TRBJ2-1,ASSLLGLAQF
TRBV7-6,TRBJ2-7,ASSLDMRGYEQY
TRBV5-1,TRBJ2-7,ASSAGLAGVPYEQY
TRBV18,TRBJ1-1,ASSPGHSNTEAF
TRBV5-4,TRBJ1-6,ASSLGRGREPLH
TRBV30,TRBJ2-5,AWSGGRVETQY
TRBV7-8,TRBJ2-2,ASTREAGTGELF
TRBV27,TRBJ1-1,ASRPPPTGKGGGTEAF
TRBV15,TRBJ2-7,ATSRGAIEQY
TRBV25-1,TRBJ2-1,ASSDWGLAGTTANEQF
TRBV27,TRBJ2-3,ASSSRADTQY
TRBV19,TRBJ2-1,ASSIKGTSINEQF
TRBV9,TRBJ2-3,ASSAPLEYGGGTDTQY
TRBV11-1,TRBJ2-2,ASSLRGAGSNTGELF
TRBV4-1,TRBJ1-3,ASSQGAGGNTIY